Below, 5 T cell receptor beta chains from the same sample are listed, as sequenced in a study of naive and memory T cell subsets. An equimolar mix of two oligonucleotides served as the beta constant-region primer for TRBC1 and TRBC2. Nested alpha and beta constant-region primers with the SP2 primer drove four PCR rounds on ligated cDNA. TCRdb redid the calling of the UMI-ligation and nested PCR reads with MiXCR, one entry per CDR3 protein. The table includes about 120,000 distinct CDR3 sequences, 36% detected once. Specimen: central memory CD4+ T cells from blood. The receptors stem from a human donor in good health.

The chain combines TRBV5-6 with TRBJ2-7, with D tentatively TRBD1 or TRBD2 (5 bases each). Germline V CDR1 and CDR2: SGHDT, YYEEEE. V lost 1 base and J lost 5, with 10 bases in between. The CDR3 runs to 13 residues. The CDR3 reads CASSLIGDHEQYF. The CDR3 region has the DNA TGTGCCAGCAGCTTGATAGGGGACCACGAGCAGTACTTC.

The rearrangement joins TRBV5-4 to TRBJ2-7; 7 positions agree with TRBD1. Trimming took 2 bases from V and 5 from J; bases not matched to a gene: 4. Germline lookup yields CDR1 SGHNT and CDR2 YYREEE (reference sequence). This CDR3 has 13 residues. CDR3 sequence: CASSFDRADEQYF. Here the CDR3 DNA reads TGTGCCAGCAGCTTTGACAGGGCCGACGAGCAGTACTTC.

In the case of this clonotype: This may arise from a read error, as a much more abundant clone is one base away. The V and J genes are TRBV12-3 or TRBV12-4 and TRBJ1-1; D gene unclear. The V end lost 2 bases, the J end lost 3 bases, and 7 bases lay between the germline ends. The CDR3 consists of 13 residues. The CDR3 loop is CASSLSGYTEAFF. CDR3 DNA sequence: TGTGCCAGCAGTTTATCGGGGTACACTGAAGCTTTCTTT.

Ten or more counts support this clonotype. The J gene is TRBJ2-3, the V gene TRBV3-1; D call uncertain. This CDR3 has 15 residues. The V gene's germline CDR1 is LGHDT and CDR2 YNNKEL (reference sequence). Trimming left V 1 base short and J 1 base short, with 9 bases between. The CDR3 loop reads CASSQARGRTDTQYF. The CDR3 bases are TGTGCCAGCAGCCAAGCACGTGGACGCACAGATACGCAGTATTTT.

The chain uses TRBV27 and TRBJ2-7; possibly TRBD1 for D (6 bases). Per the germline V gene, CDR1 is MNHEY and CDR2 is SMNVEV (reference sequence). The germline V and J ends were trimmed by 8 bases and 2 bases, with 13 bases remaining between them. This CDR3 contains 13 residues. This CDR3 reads CASGRWGPYEQYF. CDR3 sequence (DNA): TGTGCCAGCGGTCGGTGGGGGCCCTACGAGCAGTACTTC.